Shown below are 10 T cell receptor beta chains from a single sample sequenced in a study of T cell responses to AZD1222 COVID-19 vaccine. The assay was immunoSEQ multiplex PCR, and TCRdb's table has in-frame clones only and misses some. This sample yields approximately 150,000 clones, of which over 85% are seen a single time; roughly 1.5% belongs to the top ten. The specimen comprised peripheral blood, sampled on day 0 of AZD1222 vaccination. All receptors derive from an adult in good health.

DNA of the CDR3: TGTGCCAGCAGTACTATCGACAGGGGGGCTCAGCCCCAGCATTTT. As protein: CASSTIDRGAQPQHF. V gene TRBV6-2 or TRBV6-3 combines with J gene TRBJ1-5; 9 bases are a match to TRBD1. The junction had 8 bases not matched to a gene; V was cut back by 5 bases and J by 6 bases. CDR1 and CDR2 from the germline V gene are MNHEY and SVGEGT. CDR3 length: 15 residues.

The rearrangement joins TRBV10-3 to TRBJ1-5; D may be TRBD1 (5 bases). The CDR3 sequence is 13 residues long. Trimming shortened V by 6 bases and J by 5 bases, and 11 bases separated the two germline ends. Germline V CDR1 and CDR2: ENHRY, SYGVKD. The CDR3 DNA is TGTGCCATCAGAGAACAGGCCCATCAGCCCCAGCATTTT. This codes for CAIREQAHQPQHF.

The rearrangement links TRBV25-1 to TRBJ2-1, with TRBD1 matching 8 bases. The CDR3 consists of 15 residues. CDR1 MGHDK and CDR2 SYGVNS come from the germline V gene. Trimming at V came to 4 bases and at J to 4 bases, leaving 6 bases not matched to a gene. CDR3 region: CASSGQGRSYNEQFF. In DNA form, the CDR3 reads TGTGCCAGCAGTGGACAGGGGAGGTCATACAATGAGCAGTTCTTC.

V usage is TRBV7-2 and J usage is TRBJ2-7; TRBD2 matches at 8 bases. After removal of 6 bases from V and 3 bases from J, the junction contained 7 bases not matched to a gene. This CDR3 contains 14 residues. Germline lookup yields CDR1 SGHTA and CDR2 FQGNSA. CDR3 region: CASRSSAGGYEQYF. The CDR3 DNA reads TGTGCCAGCAGGTCCTCGGCGGGGGGCTACGAGCAGTACTTC.

The chain recombines TRBV11-2 with TRBJ2-1; 9 bases fit TRBD2. This CDR3 is 17 amino acids long. With 1 base clipped from V and 6 bases from J, the junction kept 10 bases outside the gene matches. Germline V gene lookup returns CDR1 SGHAT and CDR2 FQNNGV. CDR3 residues: CASSLGSGSGWGNEQFF. CDR3 in DNA: TGTGCCAGCAGCTTAGGTAGCGGGAGCGGTTGGGGCAATGAGCAGTTCTTC. Based on the CDR3 plus reference TRBV11-2 and TRBJ2-1, the full variable domain is EAGVAQSPRYKIIEKRQSVAFWCNPISGHATLYWYQQILGQGPKLLIQFQNNGVVDDSQLPKDRFSAERLKGVDSTLKIQPAKLEDSAVYLCASSLGSGSGWGNEQFFGPGTRLTVL.

This sequence joins TRBV11-1 and TRBJ2-7, with D possibly called TRBD1 or TRBD2 (5 bases each). Trimming shortened V by 1 base and J by 2 bases, and 12 bases separated the two germline ends. The CDR3 has 15 amino acids. Germline lookup yields CDR1 SGHAT and CDR2 FQDESV (reference sequence). The CDR3 DNA sequence: TGTGCCAGCAGCTTAGGGGCAGGGAGACCCTACGAGCAGTACTTC. Its translation is CASSLGAGRPYEQYF.

The genes are TRBV10-1 and TRBJ2-7; D is ambiguous. Germline CDR1 reads WNHNN; CDR2 reads SYGVQD (reference sequence). CDR3 length: 15 amino acids. V gave up 3 bases and J gave up 0 bases, with 12 bases separating them. This CDR3 reads CASSDMVVASYEQYF. CDR3 nucleotides: TGCGCCAGCAGTGATATGGTTGTGGCCTCCTACGAGCAGTACTTC.

The chain uses TRBV10-3 and TRBJ2-7; TRBD1 aligns across 7 bases. The ends lost 10 bases at V and 2 bases at J; junction bases unmatched: 2. The CDR3 sequence is 11 residues long. The germline gives CDR1 ENHRY, CDR2 SYGVKD. CDR3 protein: CATTGAYEQYF. CDR3 nucleotide sequence: TGTGCCACCACAGGGGCCTACGAGCAGTACTTC.

This clone occurred once. Sequence at one end of the junction differs from germline and may be a read error. The rearrangement uses TRBV2 and TRBJ2-7; no clear D gene. This CDR3 is built from 12 residues. Germline CDR1 is SNHLY and CDR2 is FYNNEI. CDR3 residues: CASSDWISGARF. The CDR3 nucleotides are TGTGCCAGCAGTGATTGGATCTCGGGTGCGAGGTTC.

The CDR3: CASSQVQGLSGNTIYF. DNA of the CDR3: TGCGCCAGCAGCCAAGTTCAGGGCCTCTCTGGAAACACCATATATTTT. The V call is TRBV4-1, the J call TRBJ1-3, with D possibly being TRBD1 (5 bases). V was pared by 1 base and J by 0 bases, with 10 bases between. The CDR3 totals 16 residues. Germline CDR1 is MGHRA and CDR2 is YSYEKL.